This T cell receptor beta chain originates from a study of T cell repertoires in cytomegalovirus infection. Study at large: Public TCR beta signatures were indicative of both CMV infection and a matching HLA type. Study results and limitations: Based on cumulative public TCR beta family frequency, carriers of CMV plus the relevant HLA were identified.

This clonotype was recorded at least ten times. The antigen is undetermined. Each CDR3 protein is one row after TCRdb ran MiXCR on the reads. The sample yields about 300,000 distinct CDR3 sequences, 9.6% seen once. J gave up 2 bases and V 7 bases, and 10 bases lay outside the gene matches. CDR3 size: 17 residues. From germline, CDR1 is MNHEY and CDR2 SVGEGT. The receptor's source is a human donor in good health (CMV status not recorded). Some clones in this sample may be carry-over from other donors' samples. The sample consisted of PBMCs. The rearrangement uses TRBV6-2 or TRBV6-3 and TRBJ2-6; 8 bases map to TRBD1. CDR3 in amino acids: CASKTGALHAGANVLTF. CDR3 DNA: TGTGCCAGCAAGACAGGGGCCCTGCACGCTGGGGCCAACGTCCTGACTTTC.